This entry describes one TCR beta chain. Its matching antigen is unknown. TCRbeta library preparation incorporated unique molecular identifiers. TCRdb ran MiXCR on the PCR reads and lists one entry per CDR3 protein. The table records fewer than 750,000 distinct CDR3 sequences, 20% to 25% of them present only once. The entry originates in a study of T-cell reconstitution after alpha-beta-depleted transplantation in children. Points from the study as a whole: Recipient T cells and thymic progenitors that survived gave rise to the high TCRbeta diversity observed at day 60 in some patients. It was newly produced T cells that mostly accounted for T-cell counts and diversity one year after transplant. Reportedly, roughly two months post-transplant, alpha-beta T cells arose from several hundred expanded graft clones.

The CDR3 contains 15 residues. The germline V gene encodes CDR1 LNHNV and CDR2 YYDKDF (reference sequence). V was clipped by 0 bases and J by 5 bases, with 11 bases between them. V usage is TRBV15 and J usage is TRBJ1-5; the D gene is possibly TRBD1 (6 bases). This sequence originates from a boy under two years old who had a stem cell transplant for acute myeloid leukemia, so the T cells may come from the graft donor. This specimen was PBMCs, mostly from graft donor cells, taken 360 days after TCRalphabeta/CD19-depleted stem cell transplant. The CDR3 region is CATSRDGTKYQPQHF. CDR3 nucleotides: TGTGCCACCAGCAGAGACGGGACAAAATATCAGCCCCAGCATTTT.